Listed here is a single T cell receptor beta chain. Antigen specificity is unknown. The method was immunoSEQ multiplex PCR; TCRdb's version includes in-frame clones alone and lacks a portion of them. The repertoire consists of about 34,000 clones, with around 81% occurring once and the leading ten covering around 1.4%. The V gene lost 0 bases and the J gene lost 1 base, with 7 bases spanning the gap. The CDR3 is 14 amino acids. Germline CDR1 and CDR2: SGHRS and YFSETQ. These data originate in a study of OX40 agonist ivuxolimab in advanced cancers. General study findings and limits: CD8+ T cells (on average) carried more expanded clones than CD4+ T cells. Expanded peripheral T-cell antigen specificity went undetermined.

The gene calls are TRBV5-1 and TRBJ1-1, with D unresolved. The TCR sequence derives from an adult with an advanced solid tumor such as melanoma, head and neck, liver or kidney cancer. The sample was CD4+ or CD8+ T cells sorted from blood, taken in a trial of the OX40 agonist ivuxolimab. The CDR3 DNA reads TGCGCCAGCAGCTTGGCCGGGAGGAACACTGAAGCTTTCTTT. Translation: CASSLAGRNTEAFF.